The clone carrying this TCR beta chain was counted a few times. Its antigen is not known. The data belong to a study of early T cells in non-severe SARS-CoV-2 infection. The study's findings and limits: VDJdb matching favored anti-spike CD8 responses, missing private and CD4 specificities.

MiXCR, applied by TCRdb to the 5' RACE reads, yields one record per CDR3 protein. The data hold more than 50,000 distinct CDR3 sequences, with 9% to 15% observed a single time. The TCR was taken from an adult who was a healthcare worker with PCR-confirmed SARS-CoV-2 infection or an uninfected control (not recorded which). Material: whole blood, obtained at baseline.

CDR3 sequence: CASSLFGQGSSGNTIYF. The CDR3 DNA reads TGTGCCAGCAGTTTATTTGGGCAGGGGAGCTCTGGAAACACCATATATTTT. The V call is TRBV27, the J call TRBJ1-3; D possibly corresponds to TRBD1 (6 bases). With 1 base removed from V and 0 bases from J, the gap between germline ends came to 13 bases. Germline V gives CDR1 MNHEY, CDR2 SMNVEV (reference sequence). The CDR3 has 17 amino acids.